This is a list of T cell receptor beta chains from one sample in a study of T cells in Graves' hyperthyroidism and ophthalmopathy. In TCRdb, the multiplex PCR reads were re-called with MiXCR into one record per CDR3 protein. This table holds roughly 800,000 distinct CDR3 sequences, 38% found once. The specimen sequenced was blood. The receptors shown here come from a man between 18 and 35 years old with Graves' hyperthyroidism. The CDR3 runs from the conserved cysteine through the conserved F or W. Not every row has a clone size; where given, it reads once, few, many or a size class.

J: TRBJ1-3; V: TRBV20-1; size: NA; CDR3: CSARVREGGNTIYF
J: TRBJ1-3; V: TRBV15; size: many; CDR3: CATSRDPGGHEGTIYF
J: TRBJ1-4; V: TRBV5-5; size: few; CDR3: CASSLRANEKLFF
J: TRBJ2-5; V: TRBV19; size: NA; CDR3: CASSLMGRETQYF
J: TRBJ2-7; V: TRBV6-6; size: NA; CDR3: CASSYSPGGSYEQYF
J: TRBJ2-7; V: TRBV9; size: NA; CDR3: CASSVVGNEQYF
J: TRBJ1-1; V: TRBV10-2; size: many; CDR3: CASSVVDSGTEAFF
J: TRBJ2-7; V: TRBV7-2; size: few; CDR3: CASSSMDRGLAYEQYF
J: TRBJ2-7; V: TRBV7-2; size: many; CDR3: CASSLGLDGEQYF
J: TRBJ1-1; V: TRBV14; size: NA; CDR3: CASSHFSTGNTEAFF
J: TRBJ2-7; V: TRBV20-1; size: NA; CDR3: CSAISGIRRGSSYEQYF
J: TRBJ2-2; V: TRBV7-3; size: NA; CDR3: CASSLTGGSSGELFF
J: TRBJ2-5; V: TRBV7-9; size: many; CDR3: CASSLSAVVRETQYF
J: TRBJ2-7; V: TRBV10-3; size: NA; CDR3: CAISAGGTSGKYEQYF
J: TRBJ2-7; V: TRBV6-5; size: NA; CDR3: CASSPLAVTYEQYF
J: TRBJ2-7; V: TRBV12-3/TRBV12-4; size: few; CDR3: CASSQGQPGEQYF
J: TRBJ1-3; V: TRBV15; size: many; CDR3: CATSRAGRRSGNTIYF
J: TRBJ2-7; V: TRBV10-3; size: NA; CDR3: CASSGTPGQGEEQYF